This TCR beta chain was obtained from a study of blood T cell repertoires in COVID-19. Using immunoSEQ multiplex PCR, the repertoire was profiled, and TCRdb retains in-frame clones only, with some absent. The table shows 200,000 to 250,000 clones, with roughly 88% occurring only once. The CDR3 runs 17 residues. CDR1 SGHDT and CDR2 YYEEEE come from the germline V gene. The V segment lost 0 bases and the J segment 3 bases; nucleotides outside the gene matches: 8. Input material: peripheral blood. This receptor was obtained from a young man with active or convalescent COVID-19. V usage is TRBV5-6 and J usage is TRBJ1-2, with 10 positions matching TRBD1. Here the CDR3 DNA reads TGTGCCAGCAGCTTGGCCGGGAGACAGGGGGCTGACTATGGCTACACCTTC. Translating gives CASSLAGRQGADYGYTF. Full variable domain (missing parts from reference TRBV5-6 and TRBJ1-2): DAGVTQSPTHLIKTRGQQVTLRCSPKSGHDTVSWYQQALGQGPQFIFQYYEEEERQRGNFPDRFSGHQFPNYSSELNVNALLLGDSALYLCASSLAGRQGADYGYTFGSGTRLTVV.